The 30 T cell receptor beta chains listed next were all sequenced from one sample in a study of T cell responses to AZD1222 COVID-19 vaccine (dated by TCRdb to about 2021). The library came from the immunoSEQ multiplex PCR assay. The clones in this table, taken by TCRdb from immuneACCESS, are in-frame only. Not every clone is retained; where verified, under half of the shortfall comes from an unresolved V gene, and the cause of the rest is unknown. The sample table holds roughly 120,000 clones, of which under 90% were seen once. More than 6.5% of the sample is taken by the ten largest. The sample's time point, from its label and the paper: baseline before first vaccination. The starting material was peripheral blood, obtained on day 0 of AZD1222 vaccination. The receptors were gathered from an adult in good health.

The chain links TRBV7-2 to TRBJ2-2; 7 bases map to TRBD1. Germline assignment: CDR1 SGHTA and CDR2 FQGNSA. The CDR3 contains 14 residues. The trim removed 2 bases at V and 4 bases at J, leaving 1 base unmatched. CDR3 sequence reads: CASSLNRGTGELFF. As DNA, the CDR3 is TGTGCCAGCAGCTTAAACAGGGGCACCGGGGAGCTGTTTTTT. The entire variable domain, with the rest obtained from reference TRBV7-2 and TRBJ2-2, is as follows: GAGVSQSPSNKVTEKGKDVELRCDPISGHTALYWYRQSLGQGLEFLIYFQGNSAPDKSGLPSDRFSAERTGGSVSTLTIQRTQQEDSAVYLCASSLNRGTGELFFGEGSRLTVL.

This clone was seen just once. The rearrangement links TRBV11-2 to TRBJ2-1; 10 nucleotides line up with TRBD2. The CDR3 length is 16 residues. V shed 6 bases and J 10 bases; nucleotides not matched to a gene: 15. The germline V gene has CDR1 SGHAT and CDR2 FQNNGV. This CDR3 reads CASRLPGLARMEEQFF. The DNA of the CDR3 is TGTGCCAGCAGATTACCGGGACTAGCGAGGATGGAGGAGCAGTTCTTC.

The V and J genes are TRBV27 and TRBJ2-7, with 7 bases fitting TRBD2. Per the germline V gene, CDR1 is MNHEY and CDR2 is SMNVEV (reference sequence). The V and J ends lost 3 bases and 2 bases, in that order; junction bases with no gene match: 4. The CDR3 extends over 14 amino acids. CDR3: CASSLVGGTYEQYF. CDR3 nucleotides: TGTGCCAGCAGTTTGGTGGGGGGGACCTACGAGCAGTACTTC.

The CDR3 here is CASSLEDREETQYF. The CDR3, as DNA: TGCGCCAGCAGCTTGGAGGACAGGGAGGAGACCCAGTACTTC. J is TRBJ2-5 and V is TRBV5-1; TRBD1 agrees at 8 bases. CDR3 length equals 14 residues. Trimming removed 0 bases from V and 5 bases from J; junction bases left unmatched: 3. Germline V gene sequence: CDR1 SGHRS, CDR2 YFSETQ.

This chain's CDR3 is CASSSQGPPNTGELFF. The CDR3 DNA follows: TGTGCCAGCAGCTCACAGGGGCCTCCGAACACCGGGGAGCTGTTTTTT. This chain connects TRBV7-3 to TRBJ2-2; 7 positions agree with TRBD1. The V and J ends lost 4 bases and 0 bases, in that order; junction bases with no gene match: 5. CDR1 SGHTA and CDR2 FQGTGA come from the germline V gene. This CDR3 is 16 amino acids long. The variable domain in full, with the rest retrieved from reference TRBV7-3 and TRBJ2-2, is GAGVSQTPSNKVTEKGKYVELRCDPISGHTALYWYRQSLGQGPEFLIYFQGTGAADDSGLPNDRFFAVRPEGSVSTLKIQRTERGDSAVYLCASSSQGPPNTGELFFGEGSRLTVL.

The chain has TRBV19 and TRBJ2-1, with a possible D match to TRBD1 (6 bases). This CDR3 has 15 amino acids. Germline values: CDR1 LNHDA, CDR2 SQIVND (reference sequence). V gave up 2 bases and J gave up 7 bases, with 15 bases separating them. This CDR3 is CASSIRQGRGNEQFF. The CDR3 DNA reads TGTGCCAGTAGTATACGGCAGGGGAGAGGGAATGAGCAGTTCTTC.

The V gene is TRBV19, the J gene TRBJ1-5, with 12 nucleotides matching TRBD1. The V gene's germline CDR1 is LNHDA and CDR2 SQIVND (reference sequence). The CDR3 sequence is 15 residues long. V gave up 5 bases and J gave up 6 bases; unmatched junction bases: 5. CDR3 sequence: CASSLGQGAFQPQHF. CDR3 sequence (DNA): TGTGCCAGTAGTTTGGGACAGGGGGCTTTTCAGCCCCAGCATTTT.

The rearrangement uses TRBV5-1 and TRBJ2-4, with D perhaps TRBD2 (5 bases). The CDR3 spans 13 residues. Germline V gene data show CDR1 as SGHRS and CDR2 as YFSETQ. V lost 4 bases and J lost 6, with 11 bases in between. CDR3 in DNA: TGCGCCAGCAGCGAGGGTAGTTTAAACATTCAGTACTTC. Its translation is CASSEGSLNIQYF.

The gene calls are TRBV5-1 and TRBJ2-7; 13 bases are a match to TRBD2. The J segment lost 6 bases and the V segment lost 3 bases, leaving 6 bases of the junction unmatched. The CDR3 has 15 residues. Looked up from germline, CDR1 is SGHRS and CDR2 is YFSETQ. The CDR3 DNA is TGCGCCAGCAGCTCCGGACTAGCGGGGGATGGCGAGCAGTACTTC. Its translation: CASSSGLAGDGEQYF.

The CDR3 DNA reads TGCGCCAGCAGCCCTGACAGGGTTGGAAACACCATATATTTT. Its translation is CASSPDRVGNTIYF. V and J are TRBV5-1 and TRBJ1-3, with 7 bases matching TRBD1. V was clipped by 4 bases and J by 3 bases; unmatched bases: 4. The germline V gene has CDR1 SGHRS and CDR2 YFSETQ. CDR3 length equals 14 residues.

The genes are TRBV5-1 and TRBJ2-2; 11 nucleotides match TRBD2. The CDR3 spans 15 residues. Germline CDR1 reads SGHRS; CDR2 reads YFSETQ. The V and J ends lost 4 bases and 7 bases, in that order; junction bases with no gene match: 6. In DNA, the CDR3 is TGCGCCAGCAGCCCGGGACTAGCGGTTGTCGGGGAGCTGTTTTTT. This translates into CASSPGLAVVGELFF.

This clone was seen a handful of times. The chain is built from TRBV28 and TRBJ1-1; no definite D call. Germline CDR1 reads MDHEN; CDR2 reads SYDVKM. This CDR3 region has 15 residues. Trimming removed 5 bases at V and 0 bases at J, with 13 bases between. The CDR3 nucleotides read TGTGCCAGCAGTCCTTCCCCTGGGCTGAACACTGAAGCTTTCTTT. Protein: CASSPSPGLNTEAFF.

The rearrangement joins TRBV4-1 to TRBJ2-7, with TRBD1 as a possible D gene (5 bases). Germline V gene lookup returns CDR1 MGHRA and CDR2 YSYEKL. The V gene lost 1 base and the J gene lost 0 bases, with 10 bases spanning the gap. CDR3 size: 15 residues. The CDR3 loop reads CASSQGYRSSYEQYF. The CDR3 nucleotides are TGCGCCAGCAGCCAAGGCTACAGGAGCTCCTACGAGCAGTACTTC.

The V gene is TRBV18, the J gene TRBJ1-2; 9 positions agree with TRBD1. Trimming removed 1 base from V and 4 bases from J; junction bases left unmatched: 4. The CDR3 has 15 amino acids. From germline, CDR1 is KGHSH and CDR2 LQKENI. The CDR3 loop reads CASSPRTGAPYGYTF. The CDR3 DNA reads TGTGCCAGCTCACCACGGACAGGGGCCCCCTATGGCTACACCTTC.

This clone was seen only once. The V call is TRBV28, the J call TRBJ2-6; no clear D. V dropped 3 bases and J dropped 2 bases, with 11 bases sitting between them. The CDR3 sequence is 16 residues long. The germline CDR1 and CDR2 sequences are MDHEN and SYDVKM. Written as DNA, the CDR3 is TGTGCCAGCAGTTTGACAATTACGACTGGGGCCAACGTCCTGACTTTC. It is translated as CASSLTITTGANVLTF.

The chain links TRBV28 to TRBJ2-7; D gene ambiguous. The V and J ends lost 1 base and 2 bases respectively, with 9 bases between them. Germline CDR1 and CDR2: MDHEN and SYDVKM. The CDR3 runs to 14 residues. The chain's CDR3 is CASSLFRKPYEQYF. The CDR3 nucleotides read TGTGCCAGCAGTTTATTCCGAAAACCCTACGAGCAGTACTTC.

This clone is large. V is TRBV9 and J is TRBJ2-3, with 10 bases matching TRBD2. Trimming cost V 4 bases and J 3 bases; bases outside gene matches: 11. CDR3 length equals 17 residues. CDR1 is SGDLS, CDR2 YYNGEE, per germline. The CDR3 is CASSTGQLAGVTDTQYF. Here the CDR3 DNA reads TGTGCCAGCAGCACCGGACAGCTAGCGGGGGTTACAGATACGCAGTATTTT.

The chain couples TRBV7-8 to TRBJ2-3, with D perhaps matching TRBD2 (5 bases). Looked up from germline, CDR1 is SGHVS and CDR2 is FQNEAQ. Between the trimmed V and J ends, which lost 5 bases and 3 bases, there was a span of 18 bases. This CDR3 has 16 amino acids. The CDR3 region is CASSPGGRPGTDTQYF. The CDR3 coding sequence is TGTGCCAGCAGCCCCGGTGGGCGCCCGGGGACAGATACGCAGTATTTT.

The chain employs TRBV7-2 and TRBJ2-3; 8 bases fit TRBD1. CDR1 is SGHTA, CDR2 FQGNSA, per germline. The CDR3 runs 20 residues. J lost 1 base, V lost 0 bases, and 15 bases had no gene match. DNA for the CDR3: TGTGCCAGCAGCTTAGCGATAAATCCGAGTGGGACAGGACGCACAGATACGCAGTATTTT. Its protein product is CASSLAINPSGTGRTDTQYF.

The genes are TRBV5-4 and TRBJ1-5, with no clear D. CDR3 length: 13 amino acids. The germline CDR1 and CDR2 sequences are SGHNT and YYREEE (reference sequence). Trimming left V 1 base short and J 7 bases short, with 9 bases between. As DNA, the CDR3 is TGTGCCAGCAGCTTGTGGGGAGGACAGCCCCAGCATTTT. Protein product: CASSLWGGQPQHF.

The rearrangement uses TRBV13 and TRBJ2-3; D tentatively fits TRBD1 or TRBD2 (6 bases each). Per germline, CDR1 PRHDT and CDR2 FYEKMQ (reference sequence). V lost 2 bases and J 6 bases, leaving 15 bases between the germline ends. This CDR3 is 15 amino acids long. CDR3 nucleotide sequence: TGTGCCAGCAGCTTAAAGGGGGGTGAAGGGGATACGCAGTATTTT. Amino acid sequence: CASSLKGGEGDTQYF.

The chain carries TRBV5-8 and TRBJ1-3, with unresolved D. The germline CDR1 and CDR2 sequences are SGHTS and YDEGEE. Trimming pared 4 bases from V and 3 bases from J, leaving 20 bases between. The CDR3 length is 17 residues. The CDR3 bases are TGTGCCAGCAGCCTGACCCGCCGTCGGGCCCTTGGAAACACCATATATTTT. Residues: CASSLTRRRALGNTIYF. Variable domain in full (rest from reference TRBV5-8 and TRBJ1-3): EAGVTQSPTHLIKTRGQQATLRCSPISGHTSVYWYQQALGLGLQFLLWYDEGEERNRGNFPPRFSGRQFPNYSSELNVNALELEDSALYLCASSLTRRRALGNTIYFGEGSWLTVV.

V usage is TRBV4-3 and J usage is TRBJ2-1; 7 nucleotides align to TRBD1. CDR1 is LGHNA and CDR2 is YSLEER in the germline V gene. Losses at the gene ends were 0 bases for V and 2 bases for J; bases not matched to a gene: 7. This CDR3 comprises 17 residues. CDR3 sequence (DNA): TGCGCCAGCAGCCAAGATGTGGCAGGGGGACCCTACAATGAGCAGTTCTTC. It encodes CASSQDVAGGPYNEQFF.

The chain employs TRBV29-1 and TRBJ2-3; D may be TRBD1 (5 bases). Between the trimmed V and J ends, which lost 4 bases and 1 base, there was a span of 9 bases. CDR1 is SQVTM and CDR2 is ANQGSEA in the germline V gene. The CDR3 has 13 amino acids. In nucleotides, the CDR3 is TGCAGCGTTGTTGTAGGGGGCACAGATACGCAGTATTTT. It specifies CSVVVGGTDTQYF.

The chain employs TRBV30 and TRBJ2-5; D is ambiguous. The CDR3 runs to 15 residues. Germline CDR1 GTSNPN, CDR2 SVGIG (reference sequence). V was pared by 3 bases and J by 7 bases, with 21 bases between. This CDR3 reads CAWRLNRVSGGTQYF. The CDR3 region has the DNA TGTGCCTGGAGATTAAACCGGGTCTCAGGCGGGACCCAGTACTTC.

The genes are TRBV18 and TRBJ2-7; 8 bases map to TRBD2. The ends lost 3 bases at V and 4 bases at J; junction bases unmatched: 8. Per the germline V gene, CDR1 is KGHSH and CDR2 is LQKENI. The CDR3 runs to 15 residues. The CDR3 reads CASSPGSGRAYEQYF. The CDR3 nucleotides are TGTGCCAGCTCACCTGGAAGCGGGAGAGCTTACGAGCAGTACTTC.

The J gene is TRBJ2-5, the V gene TRBV19, with 8 bases identical to TRBD1. The CDR3 runs 16 residues. Germline CDR1 LNHDA, CDR2 SQIVND (reference sequence). The V segment lost 5 bases and the J segment 2 bases; nucleotides outside the gene matches: 10. CDR3 DNA sequence: TGTGCCAGTAGTCCTGGAGACAGGGGAACTCAAGAGACCCAGTACTTC. Its translation: CASSPGDRGTQETQYF.

The chain recombines TRBV7-9 with TRBJ1-2; the match to TRBD1 covers 7 bases. The CDR3 extends over 15 amino acids. V lost 4 bases, J lost 3 bases, and 8 bases stayed unmatched. The V gene's germline CDR1 is SEHNR and CDR2 FQNEAQ (reference sequence). In nucleotides, the CDR3 is TGTGCCAGCAGCTCCCCCGCAGGGGGGGACTATGGCTACACCTTC. This codes for CASSSPAGGDYGYTF.

In this sample, this clone turned up a few times. The rearrangement uses TRBV28 and TRBJ1-3, with a tentative D call TRBD1 (5 bases). Germline V gives CDR1 MDHEN, CDR2 SYDVKM. The CDR3 runs to 14 residues. Trimming pared 11 bases from V and 5 bases from J, leaving 19 bases between. CDR3 bases: TGTGCCTGCAACCAGGGAAGGGCTCGAAACACCATATATTTT. Its protein is CACNQGRARNTIYF.

The chain is built from TRBV11-3 and TRBJ2-1; D is undetermined. The CDR3 covers 14 residues. Between the trimmed V and J ends, which lost 5 bases and 5 bases, there was a span of 13 bases. The germline gives CDR1 SGHNT, CDR2 YENEEA. The CDR3 protein is CASSQDTGNNEQFF. The CDR3 DNA follows: TGTGCCAGCAGCCAAGATACCGGAAACAATGAGCAGTTCTTC.